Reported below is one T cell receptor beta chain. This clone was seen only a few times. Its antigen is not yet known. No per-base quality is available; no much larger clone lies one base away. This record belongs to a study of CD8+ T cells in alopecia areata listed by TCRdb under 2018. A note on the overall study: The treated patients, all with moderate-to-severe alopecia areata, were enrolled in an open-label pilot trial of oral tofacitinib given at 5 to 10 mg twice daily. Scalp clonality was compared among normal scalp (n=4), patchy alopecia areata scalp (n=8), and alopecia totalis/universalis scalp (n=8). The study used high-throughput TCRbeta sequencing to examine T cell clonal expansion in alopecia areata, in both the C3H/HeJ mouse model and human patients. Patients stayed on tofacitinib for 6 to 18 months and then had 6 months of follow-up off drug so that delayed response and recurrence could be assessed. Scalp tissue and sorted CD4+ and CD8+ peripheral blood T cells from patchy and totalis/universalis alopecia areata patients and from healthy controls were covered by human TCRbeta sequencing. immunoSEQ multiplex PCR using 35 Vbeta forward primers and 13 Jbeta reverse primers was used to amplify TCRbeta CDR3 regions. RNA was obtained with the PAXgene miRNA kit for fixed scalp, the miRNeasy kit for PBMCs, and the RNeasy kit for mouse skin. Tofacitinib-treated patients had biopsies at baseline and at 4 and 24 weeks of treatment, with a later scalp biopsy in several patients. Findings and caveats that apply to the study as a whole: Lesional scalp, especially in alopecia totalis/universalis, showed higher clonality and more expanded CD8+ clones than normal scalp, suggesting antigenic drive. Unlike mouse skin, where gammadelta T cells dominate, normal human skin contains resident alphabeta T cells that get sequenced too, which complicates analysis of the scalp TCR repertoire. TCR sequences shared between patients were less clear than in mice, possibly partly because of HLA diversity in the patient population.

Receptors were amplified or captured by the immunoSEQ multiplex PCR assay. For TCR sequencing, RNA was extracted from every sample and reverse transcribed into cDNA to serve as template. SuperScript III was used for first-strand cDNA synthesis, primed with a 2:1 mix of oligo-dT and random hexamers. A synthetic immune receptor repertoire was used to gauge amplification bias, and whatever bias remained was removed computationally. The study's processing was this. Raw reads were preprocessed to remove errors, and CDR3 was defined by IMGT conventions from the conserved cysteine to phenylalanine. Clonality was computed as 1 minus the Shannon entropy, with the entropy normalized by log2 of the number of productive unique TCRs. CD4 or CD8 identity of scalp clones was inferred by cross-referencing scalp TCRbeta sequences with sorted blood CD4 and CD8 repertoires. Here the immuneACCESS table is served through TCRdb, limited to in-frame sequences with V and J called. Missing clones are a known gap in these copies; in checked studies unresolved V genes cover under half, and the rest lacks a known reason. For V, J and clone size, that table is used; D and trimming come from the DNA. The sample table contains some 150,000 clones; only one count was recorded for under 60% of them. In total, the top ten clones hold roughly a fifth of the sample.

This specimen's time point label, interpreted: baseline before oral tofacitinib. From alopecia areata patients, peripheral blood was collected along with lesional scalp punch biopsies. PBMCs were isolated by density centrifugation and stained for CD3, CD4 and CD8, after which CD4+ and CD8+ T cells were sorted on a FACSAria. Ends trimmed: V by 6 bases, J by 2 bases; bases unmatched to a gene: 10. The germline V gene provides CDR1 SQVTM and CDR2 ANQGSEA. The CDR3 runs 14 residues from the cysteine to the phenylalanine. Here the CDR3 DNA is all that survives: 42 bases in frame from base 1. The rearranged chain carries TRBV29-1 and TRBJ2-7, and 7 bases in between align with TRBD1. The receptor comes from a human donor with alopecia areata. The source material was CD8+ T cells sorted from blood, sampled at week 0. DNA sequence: TGCAGCGTCCCGGGACAGCATCATCCCTACGAGCAGTACTTC. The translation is CSVPGQHHPYEQYF.